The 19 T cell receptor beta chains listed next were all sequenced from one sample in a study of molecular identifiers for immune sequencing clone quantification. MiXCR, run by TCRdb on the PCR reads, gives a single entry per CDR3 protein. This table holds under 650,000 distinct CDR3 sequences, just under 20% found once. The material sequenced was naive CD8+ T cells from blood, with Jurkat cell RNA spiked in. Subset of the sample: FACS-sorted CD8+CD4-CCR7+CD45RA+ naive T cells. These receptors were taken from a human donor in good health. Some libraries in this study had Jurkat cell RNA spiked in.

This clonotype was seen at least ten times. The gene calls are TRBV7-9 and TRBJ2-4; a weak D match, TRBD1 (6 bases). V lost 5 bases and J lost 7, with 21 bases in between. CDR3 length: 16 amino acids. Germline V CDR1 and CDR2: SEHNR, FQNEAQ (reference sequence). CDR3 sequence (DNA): TGTGCCAGCAGCCCCTCGGGTGTGTACCAGGGGAACATTCAGTACTTC. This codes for CASSPSGVYQGNIQYF.

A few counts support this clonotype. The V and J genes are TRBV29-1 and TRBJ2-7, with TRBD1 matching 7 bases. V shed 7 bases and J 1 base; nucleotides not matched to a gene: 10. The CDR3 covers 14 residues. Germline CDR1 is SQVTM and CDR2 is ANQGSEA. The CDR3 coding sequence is TGCAGCGCTACTACTCCGGGACAGTCCTACGAGCAGTACTTC. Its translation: CSATTPGQSYEQYF.

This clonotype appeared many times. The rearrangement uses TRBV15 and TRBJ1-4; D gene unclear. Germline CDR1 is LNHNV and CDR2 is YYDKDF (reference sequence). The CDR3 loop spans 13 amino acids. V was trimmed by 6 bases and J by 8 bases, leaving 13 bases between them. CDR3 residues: CATSQLVEEKLFF. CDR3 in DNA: TGTGCCACCAGTCAGCTGGTGGAGGAAAAACTGTTTTTT.

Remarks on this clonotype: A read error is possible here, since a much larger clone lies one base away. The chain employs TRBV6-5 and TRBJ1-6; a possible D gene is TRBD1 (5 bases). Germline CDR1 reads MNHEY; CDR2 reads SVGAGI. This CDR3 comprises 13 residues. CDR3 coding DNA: TGTGCCAGCCGGGACCCTTATAATTCACCCATCCACTTT. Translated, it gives CASRDPYNSPIHF.

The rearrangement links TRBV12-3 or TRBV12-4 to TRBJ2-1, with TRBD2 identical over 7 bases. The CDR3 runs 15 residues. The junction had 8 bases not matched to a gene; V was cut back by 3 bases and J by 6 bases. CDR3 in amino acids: CASSFAGEGSNEQFF. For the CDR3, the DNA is TGTGCCAGCAGTTTTGCGGGGGAGGGAAGCAATGAGCAGTTCTTC.

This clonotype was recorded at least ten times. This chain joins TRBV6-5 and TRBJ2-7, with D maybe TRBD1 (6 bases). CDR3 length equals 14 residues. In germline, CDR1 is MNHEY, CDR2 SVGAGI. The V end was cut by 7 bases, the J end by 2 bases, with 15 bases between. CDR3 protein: CASNSIGTPYEQYF. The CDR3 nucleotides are TGTGCCAGCAACTCTATCGGGACACCCTACGAGCAGTACTTC.

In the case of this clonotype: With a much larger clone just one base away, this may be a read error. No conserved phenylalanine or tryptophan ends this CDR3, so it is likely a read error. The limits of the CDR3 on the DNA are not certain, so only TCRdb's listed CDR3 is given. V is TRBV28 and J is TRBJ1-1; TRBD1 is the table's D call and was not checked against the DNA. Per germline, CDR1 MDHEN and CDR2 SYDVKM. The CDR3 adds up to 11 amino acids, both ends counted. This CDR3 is CASSLGTGKFS.

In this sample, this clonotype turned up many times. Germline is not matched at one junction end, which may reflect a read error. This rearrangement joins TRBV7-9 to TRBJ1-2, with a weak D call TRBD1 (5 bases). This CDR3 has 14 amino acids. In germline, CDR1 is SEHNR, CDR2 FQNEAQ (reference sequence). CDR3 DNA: TGTGCCAGCAGTTTAGGACACTCATCTGCCTTGGATGGTTTC. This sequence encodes CASSLGHSSALDGF.

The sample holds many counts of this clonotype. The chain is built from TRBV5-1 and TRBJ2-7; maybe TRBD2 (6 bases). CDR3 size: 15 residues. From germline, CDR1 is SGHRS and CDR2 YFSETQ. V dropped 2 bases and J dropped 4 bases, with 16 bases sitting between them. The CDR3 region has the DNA TGCGCCAGCAGCTTTTATCCGGGAGTTGGTTACGAGCAGTACTTC. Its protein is CASSFYPGVGYEQYF.

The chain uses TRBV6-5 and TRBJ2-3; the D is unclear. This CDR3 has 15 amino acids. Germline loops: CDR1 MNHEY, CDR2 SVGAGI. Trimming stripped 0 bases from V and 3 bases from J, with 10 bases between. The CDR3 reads CASSYSIGATDTQYF. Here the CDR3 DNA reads TGTGCCAGCAGTTACTCGATTGGCGCAACAGATACGCAGTATTTT.

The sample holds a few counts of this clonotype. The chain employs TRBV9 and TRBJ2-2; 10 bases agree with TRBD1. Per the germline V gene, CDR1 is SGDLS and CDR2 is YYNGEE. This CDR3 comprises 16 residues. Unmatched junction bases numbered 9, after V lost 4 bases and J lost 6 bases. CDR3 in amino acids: CASSLMDRGGSGELFF. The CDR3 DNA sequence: TGTGCCAGCAGCCTAATGGACAGGGGGGGGTCCGGGGAGCTGTTTTTT.

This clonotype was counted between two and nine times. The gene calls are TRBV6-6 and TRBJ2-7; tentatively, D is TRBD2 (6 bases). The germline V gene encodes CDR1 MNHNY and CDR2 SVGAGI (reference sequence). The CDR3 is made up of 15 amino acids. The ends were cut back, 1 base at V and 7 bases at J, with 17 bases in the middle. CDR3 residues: CASSYLKEGVGEQYF. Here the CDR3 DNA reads TGTGCCAGCAGTTACTTAAAGGAGGGAGTCGGGGAGCAGTACTTC.

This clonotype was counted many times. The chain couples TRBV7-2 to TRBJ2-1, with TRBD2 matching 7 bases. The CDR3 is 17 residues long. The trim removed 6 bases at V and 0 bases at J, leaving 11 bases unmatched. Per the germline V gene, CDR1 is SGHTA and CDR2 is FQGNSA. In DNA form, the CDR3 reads TGTGCCAGCAGTTCCACTATAGCGGGTAGCTCCTACAATGAGCAGTTCTTC. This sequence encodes CASSSTIAGSSYNEQFF.

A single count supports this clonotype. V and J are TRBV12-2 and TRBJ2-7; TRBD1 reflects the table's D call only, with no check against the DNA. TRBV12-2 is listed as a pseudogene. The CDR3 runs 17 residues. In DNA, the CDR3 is TGTGCAAGTCGCTCCATGGGCAGCCGGGACCCCACCTACGAGCAGTACTTC. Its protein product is CASRSMGSRDPTYEQYF.

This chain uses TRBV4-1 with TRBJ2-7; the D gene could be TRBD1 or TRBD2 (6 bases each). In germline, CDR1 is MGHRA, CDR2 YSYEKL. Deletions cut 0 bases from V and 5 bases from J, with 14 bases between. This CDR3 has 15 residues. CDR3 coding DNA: TGCGCCAGCAGCCAAGATCTCCTCGGGGGCAACGAGCAGTACTTC. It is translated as CASSQDLLGGNEQYF.

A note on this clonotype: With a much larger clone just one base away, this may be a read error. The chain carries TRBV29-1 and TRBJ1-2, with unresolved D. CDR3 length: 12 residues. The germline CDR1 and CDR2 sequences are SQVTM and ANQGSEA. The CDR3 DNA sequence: TGCAGCGTAGAAGGCAGTACCTATGGCTACACCTTC. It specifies CSVEGSTYGYTF. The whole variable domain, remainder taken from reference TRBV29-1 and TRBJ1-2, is SAVISQKPSRDICQRGTSLTIQCQVDSQVTMMFWYRQQPGQSLTLIATANQGSEATYESGFVIDKFPISRPNLTFSTLTVSNMSPEDSSIYLCSVEGSTYGYTFGSGTRLTVV.

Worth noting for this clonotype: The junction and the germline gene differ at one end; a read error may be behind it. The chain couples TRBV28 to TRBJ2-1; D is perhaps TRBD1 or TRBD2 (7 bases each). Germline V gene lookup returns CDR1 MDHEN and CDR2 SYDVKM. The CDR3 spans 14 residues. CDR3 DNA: TGTGCCAGCAGTTTCAGGGGGGGCTACAATGAGCGGTCCTTC. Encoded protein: CASSFRGGYNERSF.

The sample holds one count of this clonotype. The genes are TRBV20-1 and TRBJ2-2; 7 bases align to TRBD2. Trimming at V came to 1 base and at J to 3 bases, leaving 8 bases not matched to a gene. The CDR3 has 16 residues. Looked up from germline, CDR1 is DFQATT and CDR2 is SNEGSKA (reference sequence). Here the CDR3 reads CSARAFGLGDTGELFF. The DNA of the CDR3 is TGCAGTGCTAGAGCTTTCGGACTAGGGGACACCGGGGAGCTGTTTTTT.

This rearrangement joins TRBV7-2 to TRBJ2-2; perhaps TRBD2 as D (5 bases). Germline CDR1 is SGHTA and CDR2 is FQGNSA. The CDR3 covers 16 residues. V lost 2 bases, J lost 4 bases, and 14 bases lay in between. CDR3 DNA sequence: TGTGCCAGCAGCTTAAAAATGGAGGCTACCACCGGGGAGCTGTTTTTT. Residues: CASSLKMEATTGELFF.